The 27 T cell receptor beta chains given below trace back to one sample, sequenced in a study of T cell repertoires in cytomegalovirus infection. The antigens of these receptors remain unknown. MiXCR, run by TCRdb on the reads, gives a single entry per CDR3 protein. The sample includes about 770,000 distinct CDR3 sequences, under 35% seen only once; the top ten take approximately 14%. Sample: cultured CD8+ T cells from PBMCs, taken from culture after CMV antigen stimulation. These receptors were obtained from a human donor in good health (CMV status not recorded). Some clones in this sample may be carry-over from other donors' samples.

The chain couples TRBV12-3 or TRBV12-4 to TRBJ1-4, with D possibly TRBD1 on 6 matching bases. There are 14 residues in the CDR3. The ends were cut back, 8 bases at V and 6 bases at J, with 16 bases in the middle. Written as DNA, the CDR3 is TGTGCCAGCTCGAAGGAAGGGGGAGATGAAAAACTGTTTTTT. It translates to CASSKEGGDEKLFF.

This chain uses TRBV19 with TRBJ2-1, with 11 bases lining up with TRBD1. The V segment lost 4 bases and the J segment 8 bases; nucleotides outside the gene matches: 4. The CDR3 totals 14 residues. Germline-derived CDR1 and CDR2 are LNHDA and SQIVND (reference sequence). This CDR3 is CASSTWDRGDEQFF. For the CDR3, the DNA is TGTGCCAGTAGTACTTGGGACAGGGGGGATGAGCAGTTCTTC.

This clonotype was observed a few times. This chain links TRBV7-6 with TRBJ2-5; D possibly matches TRBD1 or TRBD2 (5 bases each). V lost 3 bases and J lost 5, with 16 bases in between. The CDR3 is 15 amino acids. Germline V gene lookup returns CDR1 SGHVS and CDR2 FNYEAQ. The CDR3 DNA reads as TGTGCCAGCAGCTTTCTCAGGGACCGGGGTGAGACCCAGTACTTC. Its translation is CASSFLRDRGETQYF.

The V gene is TRBV2, the J gene TRBJ2-7; D may be TRBD2 (6 bases). V was shortened by 4 bases and J by 3 bases, with 13 bases between the two germline ends. Germline loops: CDR1 SNHLY, CDR2 FYNNEI. The CDR3 consists of 14 residues. CDR3 DNA: TGTGCCAGCAGTGCGGTCCTAGCGAGCTACGAGCAGTACTTC. Its translation is CASSAVLASYEQYF.

This rearrangement joins TRBV29-1 to TRBJ1-4; TRBD1 might be the D (5 bases). V was cut by 6 bases and J by 0 bases, with 14 bases left in between. The germline V gene has CDR1 SQVTM and CDR2 ANQGSEA. CDR3 length: 15 amino acids. The CDR3 bases are TGCAGCGTCCAGAGACAGCCAGCAACTAATGAAAAACTGTTTTTT. Translating it yields CSVQRQPATNEKLFF.

This clonotype was seen only once. The V call is TRBV7-3, the J call TRBJ2-3, with 9 positions matching TRBD2. V was pared by 2 bases and J by 7 bases, with 7 bases of the junction left unmatched. Germline CDR1 and CDR2: SGHTA and FQGTGA. This CDR3 region has 15 residues. In DNA form, the CDR3 reads TGTGCCAGCAGCTTAGTAATCAGCGGGGGGAATACGCAGTATTTT. Encoded protein: CASSLVISGGNTQYF. Complete variable domain (other parts from reference TRBV7-3 and TRBJ2-3): GAGVSQTPSNKVTEKGKYVELRCDPISGHTALYWYRQSLGQGPEFLIYFQGTGAADDSGLPNDRFFAVRPEGSVSTLKIQRTERGDSAVYLCASSLVISGGNTQYFGPGTRLTVL.

This clonotype was found a few times. A much larger clonotype is one base distant, so this may be a read error. This chain uses TRBV7-4 with TRBJ2-1; D not resolved. Germline V lookup: CDR1 SGHVT, CDR2 SQSDAQ. This CDR3 region has 14 residues. V gave up 1 base and J gave up 4 bases, with 8 bases separating them. CDR3 in amino acids: CASSLEARYNEQFF. In nucleotides, the CDR3 is TGTGCCAGCAGCTTAGAGGCCAGGTACAATGAGCAGTTCTTC.

This clonotype has a count of ten or more. V and J are TRBV5-4 and TRBJ2-5; 7 bases align to TRBD2. The CDR3 extends over 17 amino acids. J gave up 1 base and V 0 bases, and 9 bases lay outside the gene matches. Germline V lookup: CDR1 SGHNT, CDR2 YYREEE (reference sequence). CDR3 in DNA: TGTGCCAGCAGCTTGGAGGTTGCTAGCGGATTCCAAGAGACCCAGTACTTC. Amino acid sequence: CASSLEVASGFQETQYF. Combining the CDR3 with reference TRBV5-4 and TRBJ2-5 gives the whole variable domain ETGVTQSPTHLIKTRGQQVTLRCSSQSGHNTVSWYQQALGQGPQFIFQYYREEENGRGNFPPRFSGLQFPNYSSELNVNALELDDSALYLCASSLEVASGFQETQYFGPGTRLLVL.

The CDR3 reads CASSLRTVNSPLHF. The CDR3 DNA is TGTGCCAGCAGTTTACGGACGGTTAATTCACCCCTCCACTTT. This chain joins TRBV27 and TRBJ1-6, with no clear D. V shed 2 bases and J shed 6 bases, with 8 bases lying between them. The CDR3 is made up of 14 amino acids. Germline V lookup: CDR1 MNHEY, CDR2 SMNVEV (reference sequence).

The V gene is TRBV4-3, the J gene TRBJ2-5, with a possible D match to TRBD2 (7 bases). The CDR3 consists of 17 residues. Trimming took off 0 bases at V and 3 bases at J, with 17 bases between the two ends. Per the germline V gene, CDR1 is LGHNA and CDR2 is YSLEER. The CDR3 sequence is CASSQDLWGGLEETQYF. In nucleotides, the CDR3 is TGCGCCAGCAGCCAAGATCTGTGGGGGGGCTTGGAAGAGACCCAGTACTTC.

CDR3: CASSLVGNNWGDTQYF. CDR3 DNA: TGCGCCAGCAGCTTGGTGGGGAACAATTGGGGAGATACGCAGTATTTT. The V call is TRBV5-1, the J call TRBJ2-3; the D is unclear. Germline lookup yields CDR1 SGHRS and CDR2 YFSETQ. Deletions cut 0 bases from V and 5 bases from J, with 16 bases between. This CDR3 has 16 amino acids.

This clonotype came up a few times. This chain connects TRBV6-1 to TRBJ2-1; no firm D call. Per the germline V gene, CDR1 is MNHNS and CDR2 is SASEGT. This CDR3 has 15 residues. Trimming left V 6 bases short and J 9 bases short, with 21 bases between. CDR3 DNA sequence: TGTGCCAGCAGCCTCTCTTCTAAGGGATGGGGTGAGCAGTTCTTC. This translates into CASSLSSKGWGEQFF.

The chain recombines TRBV19 with TRBJ1-6, with a possible D match to TRBD1 (5 bases). CDR1 LNHDA and CDR2 SQIVND come from the germline V gene (reference sequence). V was shortened by 2 bases and J by 8 bases, with 16 bases between the two germline ends. This CDR3 has 16 amino acids. The CDR3 reads CASSISRVIGYSPLHF. Here the CDR3 DNA reads TGTGCCAGTAGTATAAGCAGGGTAATCGGATATTCACCCCTCCACTTT.

This clonotype appeared many times. The rearrangement uses TRBV12-3 or TRBV12-4 and TRBJ2-1, with 9 bases that match TRBD2. The CDR3 runs to 21 residues. V was pared by 5 bases and J by 0 bases, with 20 bases of the junction left unmatched. CDR3 sequence: CASSTIVKRAGGSSSYNEQFF. The DNA of the CDR3 is TGTGCCAGCAGTACTATCGTCAAGAGAGCGGGGGGCTCTAGCTCCTACAATGAGCAGTTCTTC.

This chain uses TRBV28 with TRBJ2-6; a possible D gene is TRBD1 (6 bases). Germline CDR1 and CDR2: MDHEN and SYDVKM. V gave up 3 bases and J gave up 4 bases, with 19 bases separating them. The CDR3 has 18 amino acids. The CDR3 DNA follows: TGTGCCAGCAGTTTTCTGGACAGTCCCTTAGAAGGGGCCAACGTCCTGACTTTC. Translating gives CASSFLDSPLEGANVLTF.

This clonotype turned up a few times. J is TRBJ2-2 and V is TRBV12-3 or TRBV12-4; 7 nucleotides match TRBD1. This CDR3 spans 14 amino acids. The V segment lost 7 bases and the J segment 6 bases; nucleotides outside the gene matches: 8. The CDR3 loop is CASTWTGFSGELFF. The CDR3 DNA reads as TGTGCCAGCACCTGGACAGGTTTCTCCGGGGAGCTGTTTTTT.

The chain has TRBV6-5 and TRBJ2-7; 8 bases match TRBD2. This CDR3 region has 13 residues. J gave up 4 bases and V 10 bases, and 9 bases lay outside the gene matches. Germline lookup yields CDR1 MNHEY and CDR2 SVGAGI. CDR3 sequence reads: CAIFGGGPYEQYF. CDR3 coding DNA: TGTGCCATCTTCGGGGGGGGGCCGTACGAGCAGTACTTC.

A few counts support this clonotype. The chain combines TRBV6-5 with TRBJ2-7; D possibly matches TRBD1 or TRBD2 (5 bases each). Germline CDR1 is MNHEY and CDR2 is SVGAGI. This CDR3 is 14 amino acids long. With 4 bases removed from V and 4 bases from J, the gap between germline ends came to 14 bases. The CDR3 spells CASSLSGAYYEQYF. The CDR3 bases are TGTGCCAGCAGTTTGTCCGGGGCTTATTACGAGCAGTACTTC.

The V call is TRBV25-1, the J call TRBJ2-1; 7 bases fit TRBD1. The CDR3 totals 16 residues. Germline CDR1 MGHDK, CDR2 SYGVNS. Losses at the gene ends were 4 bases for V and 3 bases for J; bases not matched to a gene: 9. CDR3 residues: CASSAPPGTDYNEQFF. The DNA of the CDR3 is TGTGCCAGCAGTGCGCCCCCCGGGACAGACTACAATGAGCAGTTCTTC.

This clonotype was seen a few times. The J gene is TRBJ2-5, the V gene TRBV27; D is unresolved. The CDR3 length is 13 residues. CDR1 MNHEY and CDR2 SMNVEV come from the germline V gene (reference sequence). Trimming left V 8 bases short and J 4 bases short, with 14 bases between. This chain's CDR3 is CASRFLGRETQYF. The CDR3 DNA follows: TGTGCCAGCCGATTTCTCGGGCGAGAGACCCAGTACTTC.

The chain is built from TRBV28 and TRBJ2-7, with D possibly matching TRBD2 (6 bases). The V and J ends lost 4 bases and 9 bases respectively, with 19 bases between them. Germline V gives CDR1 MDHEN, CDR2 SYDVKM. The CDR3 loop spans 14 amino acids. CDR3 sequence (DNA): TGTGCCAGCAGTTCCTCTGGGGGGTCTCCTTGGCAGTACGTC. Protein product: CASSSSGGSPWQYV.

This clonotype was counted a few times. The chain recombines TRBV6-6 with TRBJ2-1; the D gene is possibly TRBD1 (6 bases). This CDR3 is 14 amino acids long. Per germline, CDR1 MNHNY and CDR2 SVGAGI (reference sequence). Between the trimmed V and J ends, which lost 2 bases and 5 bases, there was a span of 10 bases. The chain's CDR3 is CASSYRGSHNEQFF. The CDR3 DNA is TGTGCCAGCAGTTACAGGGGGAGCCACAATGAGCAGTTCTTC.

This clonotype was detected a few times. This chain joins TRBV7-6 and TRBJ2-2; D is ambiguous. The germline V gene encodes CDR1 SGHVS and CDR2 FNYEAQ. V was shortened by 5 bases and J by 1 base, with 11 bases between the two germline ends. The CDR3 runs to 15 residues. CDR3 in amino acids: CASSPSTVNTGELFF. The CDR3 DNA sequence: TGTGCCAGCAGCCCCTCGACGGTGAACACCGGGGAGCTGTTTTTT.

Many counts were recorded for this clonotype. J is TRBJ1-1 and V is TRBV19; a weak D match, TRBD1 (6 bases). CDR1 is LNHDA, CDR2 SQIVND, per germline (reference sequence). CDR3 size: 16 residues. V shed 4 bases and J shed 5 bases, with 20 bases lying between them. In nucleotides, the CDR3 is TGTGCCAGTAGTACTCGAACTCAGGGGCTAAGGACTGAAGCTTTCTTT. It is translated as CASSTRTQGLRTEAFF. The complete variable domain, with remaining parts taken from reference TRBV19 and TRBJ1-1, reads DGGITQSPKYLFRKEGQNVTLSCEQNLNHDAMYWYRQDPGQGLRLIYYSQIVNDFQKGDIAEGYSVSREKKESFPLTVTSAQKNPTAFYLCASSTRTQGLRTEAFFGQGTRLTVV.

This clonotype was counted a few times. The chain is built from TRBV6-5 and TRBJ2-1; maybe TRBD1 (6 bases). V gave up 8 bases and J gave up 0 bases, with 14 bases separating them. There are 15 residues in the CDR3. Germline CDR1 and CDR2: MNHEY and SVGAGI. The CDR3 loop is CASGAGEPSYNEQFF. Here the CDR3 DNA reads TGTGCCAGCGGCGCAGGGGAACCCTCCTACAATGAGCAGTTCTTC.

The chain recombines TRBV27 with TRBJ2-7, with D unclear. Germline-derived CDR1 and CDR2 are MNHEY and SMNVEV (reference sequence). The CDR3 runs 12 residues. V lost 5 bases, J lost 6 bases, and 11 bases lay in between. In nucleotides, the CDR3 is TGTGCCAGCAGTAGGATAGGTCGCGAGCAGTACTTC. Protein product: CASSRIGREQYF.

This clonotype was observed many times. The chain couples TRBV19 to TRBJ1-3; D ambiguous. Deletions cut 7 bases from V and 1 base from J, with 8 bases between. CDR3 length: 13 amino acids. The germline gives CDR1 LNHDA, CDR2 SQIVND (reference sequence). Here the CDR3 reads CASTADSGNTIYF. The CDR3 nucleotides are TGTGCCAGTACCGCTGATTCTGGAAACACCATATATTTT.